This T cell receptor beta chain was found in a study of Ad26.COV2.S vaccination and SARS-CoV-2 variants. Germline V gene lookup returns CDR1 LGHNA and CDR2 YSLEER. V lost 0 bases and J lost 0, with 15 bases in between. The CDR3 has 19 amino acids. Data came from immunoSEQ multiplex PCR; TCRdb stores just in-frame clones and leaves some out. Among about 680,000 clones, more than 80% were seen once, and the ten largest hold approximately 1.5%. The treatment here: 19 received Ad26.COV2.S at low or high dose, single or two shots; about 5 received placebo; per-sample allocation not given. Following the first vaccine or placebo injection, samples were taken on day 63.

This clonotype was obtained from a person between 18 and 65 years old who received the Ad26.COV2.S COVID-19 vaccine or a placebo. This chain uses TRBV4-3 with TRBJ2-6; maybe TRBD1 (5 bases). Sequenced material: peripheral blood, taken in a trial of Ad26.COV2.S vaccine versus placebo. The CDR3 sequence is CASSQDPGFRISGANVLTF. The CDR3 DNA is TGCGCCAGCAGCCAAGATCCAGGGTTCCGGATCTCTGGGGCCAACGTCCTGACTTTC.